A single T cell receptor beta chain is shown here with its context. Use of 60 Vbeta and 13 Jbeta primers characterized the PCR. Repertoires were generated with immunoSEQ multiplex PCR, while TCRdb's copy carries only in-frame clones and drops some. The table has over 55,000 clones, approximately 89% seen once. This entry comes from a study of cytomegalovirus exposure and HLA in healthy donors. The germline V and J ends were trimmed by 0 bases and 0 bases, with 14 bases remaining between them. The CDR3 covers 17 residues. This sequence was found in a man aged 18 to 29 in good health and CMV-seronegative. This sequence joins TRBV23-1 and TRBJ1-1, with a possible D match to TRBD1 (6 bases). TRBV23-1 is treated as an ORF (open reading frame) with a function not yet certain. The source material was PBMCs. The CDR3 DNA reads as TGCGCCAGCAGTCAATCCAGGGGACCCCAGATGAACACTGAAGCTTTCTTT. This codes for CASSQSRGPQMNTEAFF.